The 29 T cell receptor beta chains below all came from one sample that was sequenced in a study of control samples from healthy donors and cancer patients. Here immunoSEQ multiplex PCR was the method, and the copy in TCRdb shows in-frame clones only, minus some. Seen here are some 120,000 clones, about 95% observed once, and the top ten hold about 3.6%. Material: blood. All receptors derive from a man aged 25-40 years in good health.

The chain links TRBV4-1 to TRBJ1-2; D may be TRBD1 (5 bases). Trimming removed 1 base from V and 0 bases from J, with 9 bases in between. This CDR3 region has 15 residues. Germline V gives CDR1 MGHRA, CDR2 YSYEKL. The CDR3 reads CASSQAGRTNYGYTF. The DNA of the CDR3 is TGCGCCAGCAGCCAAGCGGGACGGACTAACTATGGCTACACCTTC.

The rearrangement uses TRBV6-6 and TRBJ2-5; either TRBD1 or TRBD2 may supply D (5 bases each). Germline CDR1 is MNHNY and CDR2 is SVGAGI (reference sequence). CDR3 length equals 12 residues. V lost 8 bases and J 4 bases, leaving 11 bases between the germline ends. The CDR3 sequence: CASAPGPETQYF. Written as DNA, the CDR3 is TGTGCCAGCGCCCCGGGGCCAGAGACCCAGTACTTC.

The rearrangement links TRBV11-2 to TRBJ1-2; D remains unclear. With 1 base removed from V and 8 bases from J, the gap between germline ends came to 11 bases. The germline V gene has CDR1 SGHAT and CDR2 FQNNGV. There are 13 residues in the CDR3. The CDR3 bases are TGTGCCAGCAGCTTAGGAGGCCCTGGGGGCTACACCTTC. Its protein is CASSLGGPGGYTF.

This clone showed up just a few times. CDR3 residues: CASSPRGLNQPQHF. CDR3 nucleotides: TGTGCCAGCAGCCCCAGGGGGCTCAATCAGCCCCAGCATTTT. The chain links TRBV7-2 to TRBJ1-5; 8 bases are shared with TRBD1. The trim removed 5 bases at V and 3 bases at J, leaving 3 bases unmatched. The CDR3 runs 14 residues. Germline V lookup: CDR1 SGHTA, CDR2 FQGNSA.

The rearrangement joins TRBV3-1 (or the pseudogene TRBV3-2) to TRBJ1-3; D unclear. Germline V gene data show CDR1 as LGHDT and CDR2 as YNNKEL (reference sequence). The CDR3 contains 15 residues. V shed 2 bases and J shed 0 bases, with 8 bases lying between them. Written as DNA, the CDR3 is TGTGCCAGCAGCCAACAACATAGCTCTGGAAACACCATATATTTT. It encodes CASSQQHSSGNTIYF.

The CDR3 reads CASSGTAHNQPQHF. CDR3 in DNA: TGTGCCAGCAGTGGCACAGCCCACAATCAGCCCCAGCATTTT. The gene calls are TRBV2 and TRBJ1-5; D is uncertain. V lost 4 bases and J 3 bases, leaving 10 bases between the germline ends. Germline V CDR1 and CDR2: SNHLY, FYNNEI. This CDR3 contains 14 residues.

CDR3 amino acids: CASKRSGNTIYF. The CDR3 bases are TGCGCCAGCAAACGCTCTGGAAACACCATATATTTT. V gene TRBV5-1 combines with J gene TRBJ1-3; D is undetermined. The CDR3 is made up of 12 amino acids. The germline V gene encodes CDR1 SGHRS and CDR2 YFSETQ. Trimming stripped 6 bases from V and 0 bases from J, with 4 bases between.

V is TRBV7-9 and J is TRBJ1-1; D is ambiguous. The V and J ends lost 5 bases and 1 base respectively, with 11 bases between them. The CDR3 totals 14 residues. CDR1 and CDR2 from the germline V gene are SEHNR and FQNEAQ (reference sequence). The CDR3 sequence is CASSPRTENTEAFF. In nucleotides, the CDR3 is TGTGCCAGCAGCCCGCGGACGGAGAACACTGAAGCTTTCTTT. Filled out from reference TRBV7-9 and TRBJ1-1, the complete variable domain reads DTGVSQNPRHKITKRGQNVTFRCDPISEHNRLYWYRQTLGQGPEFLTYFQNEAQLEKSRLLSDRFSAERPKGSFSTLEIQRTEQGDSAMYLCASSPRTENTEAFFGQGTRLTVV.

V is TRBV2 and J is TRBJ2-5; D gene uncertain. Trimming pared 0 bases from V and 2 bases from J, leaving 13 bases between. The CDR3 length is 16 residues. Germline loops: CDR1 SNHLY, CDR2 FYNNEI. CDR3 sequence: CASSEARSPGQETQYF. The CDR3 coding sequence is TGTGCCAGCAGTGAAGCTAGAAGTCCTGGACAAGAGACCCAGTACTTC.

This clone appeared once. The genes are TRBV4-1 and TRBJ1-3; a weak D match, TRBD1 (6 bases). CDR3 size: 15 residues. CDR1 MGHRA and CDR2 YSYEKL come from the germline V gene. V dropped 3 bases and J dropped 0 bases, with 9 bases sitting between them. The CDR3 region has the DNA TGCGCCAGCAGCCAGAGGACAGTCTCTGGAAACACCATATATTTT. Amino acid sequence: CASSQRTVSGNTIYF.

This CDR3 is CASSVEPGASGGESDTQYF. The CDR3 bases are TGCGCCAGCAGCGTGGAGCCCGGAGCGAGCGGCGGGGAATCGGATACGCAGTATTTT. The chain joins TRBV5-1 to TRBJ2-3, with a weak D call TRBD2 (6 bases). V was clipped by 4 bases and J by 6 bases, with 30 bases between them. Germline CDR1 SGHRS, CDR2 YFSETQ. The CDR3 is made up of 19 amino acids.

This clone was recorded only once. This chain joins TRBV30 and TRBJ1-1, with 7 bases lining up with TRBD1. The CDR3 contains 13 residues. Germline CDR1 is GTSNPN and CDR2 is SVGIG (reference sequence). The junction had 6 bases not matched to a gene; V was cut back by 4 bases and J by 4 bases. DNA for the CDR3: TGTGCCTGGAATGAGCAGGGGGGCACTGAAGCTTTCTTT. Translating it yields CAWNEQGGTEAFF.

The rearrangement uses TRBV6-5 and TRBJ1-5; D remains unclear. The CDR3 contains 13 residues. With 2 bases removed from V and 6 bases from J, the gap between germline ends came to 8 bases. The V gene's germline CDR1 is MNHEY and CDR2 SVGAGI. The DNA of the CDR3 is TGTGCCAGCAGTTACATCTCCGGTCAGCCCCAGCATTTT. Translated: CASSYISGQPQHF.

This clone has just a few counts. V is TRBV11-3 and J is TRBJ2-7; the D gene is possibly TRBD1 (6 bases). Per the germline V gene, CDR1 is SGHNT and CDR2 is YENEEA. CDR3 length equals 15 residues. V lost 0 bases and J lost 2, with 11 bases in between. CDR3 bases: TGTGCCAGCAGCTTAGAGGGACAAGGAACCTACGAGCAGTACTTC. Protein: CASSLEGQGTYEQYF.

J is TRBJ2-1 and V is TRBV6-2 or TRBV6-3, with 10 bases aligning to TRBD1. CDR1 and CDR2 from the germline V gene are MNHEY and SVGEGT. V trimming: 4 bases; J trimming: 5 bases; junction bases outside the gene matches: 17. This CDR3 has 19 residues. The CDR3 spells CASSFGDRGFSVVNNEQFF. The CDR3 DNA reads TGTGCCAGCAGTTTTGGGGACAGGGGCTTCTCCGTAGTAAACAATGAGCAGTTCTTC.

This rearrangement joins TRBV15 to TRBJ1-6, with no clear D. Germline CDR1 is LNHNV and CDR2 is YYDKDF (reference sequence). This CDR3 is built from 15 residues. Trimming removed 6 bases from V and 4 bases from J, with 13 bases in between. The CDR3 here is CATSGPPRYNSPLHF. The CDR3 DNA follows: TGTGCCACCAGTGGGCCTCCTCGATATAATTCACCCCTCCACTTT.

The chain links TRBV4-3 to TRBJ2-7; 8 bases match TRBD2. V lost 2 bases and J lost 2; bases outside the gene matches: 5. CDR1 LGHNA and CDR2 YSLEER come from the germline V gene. This CDR3 comprises 15 residues. The CDR3 DNA sequence: TGCGCCAGCAGCCAACTACCGGGACTAGCCTACGAGCAGTACTTC. It is translated as CASSQLPGLAYEQYF.

The chain uses TRBV28 and TRBJ2-3, with 9 nucleotides matching TRBD2. CDR3 size: 16 residues. J lost 4 bases, V lost 2 bases, and 7 bases had no gene match. CDR1 MDHEN and CDR2 SYDVKM come from the germline V gene. Written as DNA, the CDR3 is TGTGCCAGCAGTTTAGAGTTGCGGGGGGGCCCAGATACGCAGTATTTT. It encodes CASSLELRGGPDTQYF.

The chain's CDR3 is CSVEDLTDNSGNTIYF. The CDR3 region has the DNA TGCAGCGTTGAAGATTTGACCGATAACTCTGGAAACACCATATATTTT. The V gene is TRBV29-1, the J gene TRBJ1-3; no firm D call. The length of the CDR3 is 16 residues. Per germline, CDR1 SQVTM and CDR2 ANQGSEA. V was cut by 0 bases and J by 0 bases, with 12 bases left in between.

The chain employs TRBV5-1 and TRBJ2-7; D might be TRBD1 (6 bases). V lost 2 bases, J lost 7 bases, and 16 bases lay in between. Germline lookup yields CDR1 SGHRS and CDR2 YFSETQ. The CDR3 runs to 14 residues. CDR3 coding DNA: TGCGCCAGCAGCTTCCCCGGACAGCCAGCGGAGCAGTACTTC. It encodes CASSFPGQPAEQYF. The full variable domain, with the rest looked up from reference TRBV5-1 and TRBJ2-7, is KAGVTQTPRYLIKTRGQQVTLSCSPISGHRSVSWYQQTPGQGLQFLFEYFSETQRNKGNFPGRFSGRQFSNSRSEMNVSTLELGDSALYLCASSFPGQPAEQYFGPGTRLTVT.

The CDR3 DNA reads TGTGCCTGGAGTGCTCCTTACTGGCGACAGCCTGAGGTTACTGAAGCTTTCTTT. This codes for CAWSAPYWRQPEVTEAFF. The chain employs TRBV30 and TRBJ1-1, with D possibly matching TRBD1 (5 bases). The germline V gene encodes CDR1 GTSNPN and CDR2 SVGIG (reference sequence). The ends were cut back, 1 base at V and 5 bases at J, with 26 bases in the middle. The CDR3 loop spans 18 amino acids.

This CDR3 is CASSFSRKDPQETQYF. The CDR3 DNA reads as TGTGCCAGCAGCTTCAGTAGAAAGGACCCACAAGAGACCCAGTACTTC. The V and J genes are TRBV7-6 and TRBJ2-5, with D uncertain. CDR3 length: 16 amino acids. The V gene lost 3 bases and the J gene lost 2 bases, with 16 bases spanning the gap. Germline CDR1 is SGHVS and CDR2 is FNYEAQ. The variable domain in full, with the rest retrieved from reference TRBV7-6 and TRBJ2-5, is GAGVSQSPRYKVTKRGQDVALRCDPISGHVSLYWYRQALGQGPEFLTYFNYEAQQDKSGLPNDRFSAERPEGSISTLTIQRTEQRDSAMYRCASSFSRKDPQETQYFGPGTRLLVL.

The chain links TRBV5-4 to TRBJ2-5; D gene uncertain. With 2 bases removed from V and 4 bases from J, the gap between germline ends came to 3 bases. In germline, CDR1 is SGHNT, CDR2 YYREEE (reference sequence). The length of the CDR3 is 11 residues. The CDR3: CASSFLETQYF. For the CDR3, the DNA is TGTGCCAGCAGCTTTTTAGAGACCCAGTACTTC.

This rearrangement joins TRBV10-3 to TRBJ1-5, with unresolved D. The germline V gene has CDR1 ENHRY and CDR2 SYGVKD. V was trimmed by 8 bases and J by 4 bases, leaving 9 bases between them. This CDR3 region has 12 residues. This chain's CDR3 is CAIGVNNQPQHF. As DNA, the CDR3 is TGTGCCATCGGGGTGAATAATCAGCCCCAGCATTTT.

This chain connects TRBV5-1 to TRBJ1-6; no firm D call. The CDR3 sequence is 14 residues long. Germline V CDR1 and CDR2: SGHRS, YFSETQ. Trimming pared 4 bases from V and 7 bases from J, leaving 12 bases between. The CDR3 spells CASSGGYTNSPLHF. CDR3 nucleotide sequence: TGCGCCAGCAGCGGAGGATACACGAATTCACCCCTCCACTTT.

The J gene is TRBJ2-7, the V gene TRBV6-5, with 7 bases aligning to TRBD2. The germline gives CDR1 MNHEY, CDR2 SVGAGI. The CDR3 sequence is 15 residues long. Unmatched junction bases numbered 4, after V lost 0 bases and J lost 2 bases. The CDR3 protein is CASSYSPSGTYEQYF. The CDR3 bases are TGTGCCAGCAGTTACTCTCCTAGCGGCACCTACGAGCAGTACTTC.

CDR3 in DNA: TGTGCCAGTACCCTAAGCGGGGCGCCGGGATCTCCCCAGCATTTT. This codes for CASTLSGAPGSPQHF. This chain uses TRBV19 with TRBJ1-5; a weak D match, TRBD1 (5 bases). The CDR3 contains 15 residues. Germline loops: CDR1 LNHDA, CDR2 SQIVND (reference sequence). V lost 7 bases and J lost 10, with 23 bases in between.

Concerning this clone: The same CDR3 arises from other DNA sequences in this sample as well. This chain links TRBV3-1 (or the pseudogene TRBV3-2) with TRBJ1-1, with a weak D call TRBD1 (5 bases). V shed 8 bases and J shed 0 bases, with 7 bases lying between them. Germline V CDR1 and CDR2: LGHDT, YNNKEL (reference sequence). The CDR3 covers 12 residues. CDR3 sequence reads: CASGTLNTEAFF. The CDR3 DNA is TGTGCCAGCGGGACGTTGAACACTGAAGCTTTCTTT.

In its sample, this clone was seen once. The chain combines TRBV11-2 with TRBJ2-1, with D maybe TRBD2 (6 bases). V lost 4 bases, J lost 6 bases, and 28 bases lay in between. Germline V gene sequence: CDR1 SGHAT, CDR2 FQNNGV. The CDR3 spans 19 residues. CDR3 in amino acids: CASSSLASAVRVRVNEQFF. For the CDR3, the DNA is TGTGCCAGCAGCTCCTTAGCTAGCGCCGTTAGGGTTAGGGTCAATGAGCAGTTCTTC.